The 26 T cell receptor beta chains reported below all come from one sample, sequenced in a study of stem cell transplantation in POMP-related autoinflammatory disease. Regarding the study as a whole: Across all analyzed T-cell subsets, patients with PRAID tended toward reduced diversity and increased clonality. Patients with PRAID showed a restricted number of unique TRB V-J gene pairings.

Their antigens are not known. Only in-frame clones appear in the TCRdb table, and some are missing; sequencing was by immunoSEQ multiplex PCR. In the table there are about 8,000 clones, 91% of which are singletons. The sample consisted of CD8+ T cells from PBMCs, taken before stem cell transplantation. Receptor source: a human donor with POMP-related autoinflammation and immune dysregulation (PRAID).

The chain couples TRBV7-6 to TRBJ1-1; 7 bases line up with TRBD1. CDR3 size: 15 residues. Germline trimming cut 4 bases from V and 7 bases from J; bases unmatched to any gene: 12. Germline V CDR1 and CDR2: SGHVS, FNYEAQ. For the CDR3, the DNA is TGTGCCAGCAGCTCCCTCACCGGACAGGTTGATGAAGCTTTCTTT. It encodes CASSSLTGQVDEAFF.

This chain links TRBV13 with TRBJ1-2, with D tentatively TRBD1 (5 bases). V was trimmed by 4 bases and J by 0 bases, leaving 12 bases between them. There are 15 residues in the CDR3. Germline V gives CDR1 PRHDT, CDR2 FYEKMQ (reference sequence). CDR3 nucleotide sequence: TGTGCCAGCAGCTGGGGCGGGGAGGCTAACTATGGCTACACCTTC. Translated, it gives CASSWGGEANYGYTF.

J is TRBJ1-1 and V is TRBV6-5; unclear D gene. Trimming removed 4 bases from V and 0 bases from J, with 6 bases in between. Germline assignment: CDR1 MNHEY and CDR2 SVGAGI. There are 13 residues in the CDR3. The DNA of the CDR3 is TGTGCCAGCAGTTTCAAGATGAACACTGAAGCTTTCTTT. This sequence encodes CASSFKMNTEAFF.

This chain links TRBV6-6 with TRBJ2-1; D is unclear. V lost 5 bases, J lost 2 bases, and 10 bases lay in between. Per germline, CDR1 MNHNY and CDR2 SVGAGI (reference sequence). This CDR3 contains 14 residues. This chain's CDR3 is CASSSIAAYNEQFF. In nucleotides, the CDR3 is TGTGCCAGCAGTAGTATCGCCGCCTACAATGAGCAGTTCTTC.

V gene TRBV25-1 combines with J gene TRBJ1-3; D ambiguous. This CDR3 region has 17 residues. Trimming left V 4 bases short and J 2 bases short, with 18 bases between. Germline CDR1 and CDR2: MGHDK and SYGVNS. The CDR3, as DNA: TGTGCCAGCAGTGGCGACCTCCTAACGCTCGCTGGAAACACCATATATTTT. It specifies CASSGDLLTLAGNTIYF.

CDR3 bases: TGTGCCAGCAGCTTCTACGAGCAGTACTTC. Its translation is CASSFYEQYF. V and J are TRBV7-3 and TRBJ2-7; no clear D gene. Germline V gene lookup returns CDR1 SGHTA and CDR2 FQGTGA. CDR3 length equals 10 residues. The germline V and J ends were trimmed by 3 bases and 3 bases, with 0 bases remaining between them.

The sample holds one count of this clone. V and J are TRBV4-1 and TRBJ2-2, with 12 bases that match TRBD2. Per the germline V gene, CDR1 is MGHRA and CDR2 is YSYEKL. The length of the CDR3 is 19 residues. The V segment lost 0 bases and the J segment 6 bases; nucleotides outside the gene matches: 11. The CDR3 DNA sequence: TGCGCCAGCAGCCAAGAGGGTCCAACTAGCGGGGGGCCGGCCGGGGAGCTGTTTTTT. Translation: CASSQEGPTSGGPAGELFF.

The chain carries TRBV7-9 and TRBJ1-2; tentative D call: TRBD1 (5 bases). The V end lost 2 bases, the J end lost 8 bases, and 15 bases lay between the germline ends. The CDR3 extends over 14 amino acids. In germline, CDR1 is SEHNR, CDR2 FQNEAQ (reference sequence). The CDR3 here is CASSLSDSFPGYTF. CDR3 in DNA: TGTGCCAGCAGCTTATCCGACAGCTTTCCGGGCTACACCTTC.

The gene calls are TRBV4-1 and TRBJ1-1; D call uncertain. Germline V gives CDR1 MGHRA, CDR2 YSYEKL. The V and J ends lost 0 bases and 6 bases respectively, with 8 bases between them. The CDR3 consists of 13 residues. The CDR3 spells CASSQDGDSEAFF. CDR3 in DNA: TGCGCCAGCAGCCAAGATGGGGATTCTGAAGCTTTCTTT.

This chain uses TRBV7-6 with TRBJ1-5; TRBD1 aligns across 7 bases. This CDR3 contains 15 residues. Germline loops: CDR1 SGHVS, CDR2 FNYEAQ. V dropped 0 bases and J dropped 7; count of bases not matched to a gene: 6. The CDR3 here is CASSLALDRQQPQHF. In DNA, the CDR3 is TGTGCCAGCAGCTTAGCGCTGGACAGGCAACAGCCCCAGCATTTT.

Remarks on this clone: A junction boundary mismatches the germline segment, possibly from a read error. V gene TRBV28 combines with J gene TRBJ1-3; maybe TRBD1 (5 bases). The CDR3 is 16 residues long. Germline CDR1 is MDHEN and CDR2 is SYDVKM. The CDR3 bases are TGTGTCAGCAGTTTAGGGCAAAGGGGATATGGAAACACCATATATTTT. Translating it yields CVSSLGQRGYGNTIYF.

The chain recombines TRBV29-1 with TRBJ2-7, with D unresolved. Germline-derived CDR1 and CDR2 are SQVTM and ANQGSEA. Trimming removed 3 bases at V and 1 base at J, with 7 bases between. This CDR3 comprises 12 residues. CDR3 nucleotides: TGCAGCGTTGAGGTCGGATCCTACGAGCAGTACTTC. Protein sequence: CSVEVGSYEQYF.

This clone was picked up a small number of times. This rearrangement joins TRBV2 to TRBJ1-2, with no clear D. V shed 6 bases and J shed 5 bases, with 19 bases lying between them. CDR3 size: 15 residues. CDR1 SNHLY and CDR2 FYNNEI come from the germline V gene. The CDR3: CASRDWTVARYGYTF. The CDR3 coding sequence is TGTGCCAGCAGGGATTGGACGGTAGCTAGGTATGGCTACACCTTC.

In DNA form, the CDR3 reads TGCAGCGTTGCAGTCAGGGAGGACTACGAGCAGTACTTC. Protein: CSVAVREDYEQYF. The chain couples TRBV29-1 to TRBJ2-7, with TRBD2 as a possible D gene (6 bases). The V end was cut by 4 bases, the J end by 3 bases, with 13 bases between. CDR1 SQVTM and CDR2 ANQGSEA come from the germline V gene. CDR3 size: 13 residues.

CDR3 nucleotides: TGTGCCAGCAGTCCTCTCAGGGAGAACTATGGCTACACCTTC. Its protein is CASSPLRENYGYTF. The J gene is TRBJ1-2, the V gene TRBV27, with D tentatively TRBD1 (5 bases). CDR1 and CDR2 from the germline V gene are MNHEY and SMNVEV (reference sequence). Trimming took off 5 bases at V and 2 bases at J, with 12 bases between the two ends. The CDR3 is 14 residues long.

The count of this clone is one. The gene calls are TRBV6-5 and TRBJ2-7, with a tentative D call TRBD1 (5 bases). The CDR3 has 13 amino acids. Trimming cost V 6 bases and J 3 bases, with 12 bases left between them. The germline V gene encodes CDR1 MNHEY and CDR2 SVGAGI. This chain's CDR3 is CASSLDQGYEQYF. For the CDR3, the DNA is TGTGCCAGCAGCCTCGACCAGGGCTACGAGCAGTACTTC.

This clone was observed a single time. The chain carries TRBV28 and TRBJ2-3; 7 positions match TRBD1. V gave up 5 bases and J gave up 0 bases; unmatched junction bases: 2. The germline V gene encodes CDR1 MDHEN and CDR2 SYDVKM. The CDR3 contains 14 residues. CDR3 amino acids: CASSPQGSTDTQYF. The CDR3 DNA sequence: TGTGCCAGCAGTCCACAGGGGAGCACAGATACGCAGTATTTT.

This clone occurred once. The chain recombines TRBV6-1 with TRBJ2-1; 9 bases map to TRBD1. The CDR3 runs to 20 residues. Germline CDR1 is MNHNS and CDR2 is SASEGT. J gave up 0 bases and V 4 bases, and 16 bases lay outside the gene matches. The CDR3 DNA reads TGTGCCAGCAGTGCGTTGTATGGACAGGGGACCCGAAGCTCCTACAATGAGCAGTTCTTC. It encodes CASSALYGQGTRSSYNEQFF.

The chain is built from TRBV15 and TRBJ2-5; 8 positions match TRBD2. This CDR3 is 14 amino acids long. J lost 8 bases, V lost 3 bases, and 8 bases had no gene match. Germline V gene sequence: CDR1 LNHNV, CDR2 YYDKDF (reference sequence). DNA for the CDR3: TGTGCCACCAGCAGCGTAGCGGGGACCCAAACCCAGTACTTC. This codes for CATSSVAGTQTQYF.

The chain uses TRBV5-1 and TRBJ1-1; maybe TRBD1 (6 bases). The CDR3 runs to 13 residues. Germline V lookup: CDR1 SGHRS, CDR2 YFSETQ. V lost 4 bases and J lost 4, with 11 bases in between. The DNA of the CDR3 is TGCGCCAGCAGCCCAGGGGTTGGCACTGAAGCTTTCTTT. Its protein product is CASSPGVGTEAFF.

The chain combines TRBV4-1 with TRBJ2-1, with 11 nucleotides matching TRBD2. The CDR3 length is 15 residues. V dropped 4 bases and J dropped 3; count of bases not matched to a gene: 2. Germline CDR1 reads MGHRA; CDR2 reads YSYEKL. The CDR3 sequence: CASSRLAGNYNEQFF. CDR3 sequence (DNA): TGCGCCAGCAGCCGACTAGCGGGGAACTACAATGAGCAGTTCTTC.

This clone was detected only once. CDR3 bases: TGTGCCAGCAGTCCTATGGCGGGTTCTGGAAACACCATATATTTT. This translates into CASSPMAGSGNTIYF. The chain recombines TRBV14 with TRBJ1-3, with unresolved D. The V and J ends lost 6 bases and 1 base respectively, with 13 bases between them. The CDR3 totals 15 residues. The V gene's germline CDR1 is SGHDN and CDR2 FVKESK.

This chain uses TRBV5-3 with TRBJ2-2; no reliable D call. TRBV5-3 is known as an ORF, though its function is uncertain. This CDR3 has 13 amino acids. The V gene lost 0 bases and the J gene lost 7 bases, with 7 bases spanning the gap. CDR3 loop: CARSLEASGELFF. CDR3 bases: TGTGCCAGAAGCTTGGAGGCTAGCGGGGAGCTGTTTTTT.

The V call is TRBV28, the J call TRBJ1-1; tentative D call: TRBD1 (5 bases). Germline values: CDR1 MDHEN, CDR2 SYDVKM. V was clipped by 2 bases and J by 5 bases, with 15 bases between them. The CDR3 spans 15 residues. CDR3 DNA sequence: TGTGCCAGCAGTTTAAGGGTCTGGGGGAGGACTGAAGCTTTCTTT. This sequence encodes CASSLRVWGRTEAFF.

The chain links TRBV28 to TRBJ1-1; D uncertain. CDR1 and CDR2 from the germline V gene are MDHEN and SYDVKM. The CDR3 has 11 residues. Deletions cut 6 bases from V and 6 bases from J, with 8 bases between. The chain's CDR3 is CASREYAEAFF. The DNA for the CDR3 is TGTGCCAGCAGGGAATACGCTGAAGCTTTCTTT.

The rearrangement links TRBV6-7 to TRBJ2-7, with D perhaps matching TRBD2 (6 bases). TRBV6-7 is placed among ORFs of uncertain function. The length of the CDR3 is 14 residues. Deletions cut 8 bases from V and 3 bases from J, with 17 bases between. This CDR3 reads CASPPGTPNYEQYF. The CDR3 region has the DNA TGTGCCAGCCCCCCCGGGACTCCCAACTACGAGCAGTACTTC.